The rows below give T cell receptor beta chains drawn from one sample of a study of shared clonotypes between healthy human individuals. Data came from immunoSEQ multiplex PCR; TCRdb stores just in-frame clones and leaves some out. The sample lists roughly 1 million clones; approximately 80% were seen once. Sample: memory CD4+ T cells from PBMCs. Every receptor here comes from a man aged 18 to 30 in good health. Some clones in this sample may be carry-over from other donors' samples. Each CDR3 is given with its conserved first and last residue. The D gene is left open where the match is weak. Clone size is shown for a subset of rows, as once, few, many or a class of expanded clone.

D gene	clone size	V gene	J gene	CDR3 protein	CDR3 DNA
NA	few	TRBV5-1	TRBJ1-2	CASSPGQDYGYTF	TGCGCCAGCAGCCCGGGACAAGACTATGGCTACACCTTC
TRBD2	few	TRBV25-1	TRBJ2-1	CANQTSGRFEAYNEQFF	TGTGCCAACCAGACTAGCGGGAGGTTCGAGGCGTACAATGAGCAGTTCTTC
TRBD1	NA	TRBV18	TRBJ1-4	CASSPLLVRGSDEKLFF	TGTGCCAGCTCACCGCTCTTGGTCAGGGGGTCGGACGAAAAACTGTTTTTT
NA	NA	TRBV28	TRBJ2-2	CASRSGLITGELFF	TGTGCCAGCAGATCCGGACTGATCACCGGGGAGCTGTTTTTT
TRBD1	NA	TRBV28	TRBJ1-4	CASTLQGQGGEKLFF	TGTGCCAGCACCCTTCAGGGACAGGGGGGTGAAAAACTGTTTTTT
NA	few	TRBV29-1	TRBJ1-4	CSVEDRRGLGEKLFF	TGCAGCGTTGAAGATCGAAGGGGCTTAGGTGAAAAACTGTTTTTT
TRBD2	NA	TRBV28	TRBJ2-7	CASRTSGTNEQYF	TGTGCCAGCAGGACGAGCGGGACTAATGAGCAGTACTTC
NA	once	TRBV12-2	TRBJ1-2	CASRLGGGPRDMGYTF	TGTGCAAGTCGCTTAGGCGGGGGTCCTCGGGATATGGGCTACACCTTC
TRBD1	NA	TRBV5-1	TRBJ1-1	CASSFGQARGTEAFF	TGCGCCAGCAGCTTCGGACAGGCGAGAGGCACTGAAGCTTTCTTT
NA	NA	TRBV7-2	TRBJ2-1	CASSSKNGQPSYNEQFF	TGTGCCAGCAGCTCGAAGAACGGACAGCCTTCCTACAATGAGCAGTTCTTC
NA	many	TRBV27	TRBJ1-4	CASSYDRRNEKLFF	TGTGCCAGCAGTTACGACAGGCGTAATGAAAAACTGTTTTTT
TRBD1	NA	TRBV9	TRBJ1-2	CASSPTDRGVGYTF	TGTGCCAGCAGCCCTACCGACAGGGGGGTCGGCTACACCTTC
TRBD2	NA	TRBV27	TRBJ2-7	CASSPAGLAGDPFYEQYF	TGTGCCAGCAGCCCCGCGGGACTAGCGGGAGATCCCTTCTACGAGCAGTACTTC
TRBD1	NA	TRBV28	TRBJ1-6	CASSSPTGRDSYNSPLHF	TGTGCCAGCAGTTCGCCGACAGGGAGGGACTCCTATAATTCACCCCTCCACTTT
NA	NA	TRBV6-1	TRBJ2-5	CASSEAGSWWAAHQETQYF	TGTGCCAGCAGTGAAGCCGGCAGTTGGTGGGCGGCCCACCAAGAGACCCAGTACTTC
NA	NA	TRBV11-2	TRBJ2-1	CASSPRSSYNEQFF	TGTGCCAGCAGCCCAAGGTCCAGCTACAATGAGCAGTTCTTC
TRBD1	NA	TRBV5-6	TRBJ2-1	CASSLGQGVLFF	TGTGCCAGCAGCTTGGGGCAGGGGGTTTTGTTCTTC
TRBD2	NA	TRBV28	TRBJ2-1	CASSFEGGWNEQFF	TGTGCCAGCAGTTTCGAGGGAGGGTGGAATGAGCAGTTCTTC
NA	NA	TRBV4-1	TRBJ2-2	CASSPRFSGTGELFF	TGCGCCAGCAGCCCCCGGTTTTCAGGAACCGGGGAGCTGTTTTTT
TRBD1	NA	TRBV15	TRBJ2-7	CATSRDRDRGIYEQYF	TGTGCCACCAGCAGAGATCGGGACAGGGGGATCTACGAGCAGTACTTC
NA	few	TRBV5-4	TRBJ2-1	CASSLDTGIYNEQFF	TGTGCCAGCAGCTTGGACACGGGGATATACAATGAGCAGTTCTTC
NA	NA	TRBV7-3	TRBJ2-2	CASSPKRQVNTGELFF	TGTGCCAGCAGCCCAAAGAGGCAGGTGAACACCGGGGAGCTGTTTTTT
TRBD1	NA	TRBV28	TRBJ2-5	CASSRTPGQQETQYF	TGTGCCAGCAGCCGTACACCGGGACAGCAAGAGACCCAGTACTTC
TRBD2	NA	TRBV27	TRBJ2-1	CASSSRLASSYNEQFF	TGTGCCAGCAGTTCTAGACTAGCCAGCTCCTACAATGAGCAGTTCTTC
NA	NA	TRBV13	TRBJ1-3	CASSHGADGNTIYF	TGTGCCAGCAGCCACGGGGCGGACGGAAACACCATATATTTT
NA	NA	TRBV7-9	TRBJ2-5	CASSASPTASSATQYF	TGTGCCAGCAGCGCCTCGCCGACAGCCTCCTCGGCGACCCAGTACTTC